The rows below give T cell receptor beta chains drawn from one sample of a study of long-term antiretroviral therapy in people with HIV. Clones were sequenced by immunoSEQ multiplex PCR, and TCRdb holds only the in-frame ones, with some missing. Among 14,000 or so clones listed, 88% were seen once. Sequenced here: unsorted PBMCs, sampled 6.2 years after starting antiretroviral therapy. The receptor set was obtained from a man aged 35-49 years with HIV. The CDR3 runs from the conserved cysteine through the conserved F or W. The D gene is left open where the match is weak. A clone size is listed for some rows: how often the clone was seen (once, few, many), or a class if it is expanded.

V	size	D	J	DNA	CDR3
TRBV5-4	NA	TRBD1	TRBJ1-2	TGTGCCAGCAGCCCGGGACAGAATACCTATGGCTACACCTTC	CASSPGQNTYGYTF
TRBV14	NA	NA	TRBJ2-7	TGTGCCAGCAGCCGTAATGGAGAAAACTACGAGCAGTACTTC	CASSRNGENYEQYF
TRBV7-9	few	TRBD2	TRBJ2-1	TGTGCCAGCAGCTTAGCGAGGGGACTAGCGGGACTTGAGCAGTTCTTC	CASSLARGLAGLEQFF
TRBV29-1	NA	NA	TRBJ2-7	TGCAGCGTCGTTCTTGGGGCCTACGAGCAGTACTTC	CSVVLGAYEQYF
TRBV6-5	NA	NA	TRBJ2-2	TGTGCCAGCAGTACACGGGGAACAACCACCGGGGAGCTGTTTTTT	CASSTRGTTTGELFF
TRBV4-2	NA	NA	TRBJ1-5	TGTGCCAGCAGCCAAGATGTCCAGGGGATGCATCAGCCCCAGCATTTT	CASSQDVQGMHQPQHF
TRBV18	few	TRBD1	TRBJ1-4	TGTGCCAGCTCACCACTTACGATTACGACAGGGAATGAGAAACTGTTTTTT	CASSPLTITTGNEKLFF
TRBV7-7	medium-sized	TRBD2	TRBJ2-5	TGTGCTAGCAGCTTAAGGCCTAGCGGGCATGGGGGGACCCAGTACTTC	CASSLRPSGHGGTQYF
TRBV5-5	NA	NA	TRBJ1-2	TGTGCCAGCAGCTTGGTGACAGGCTATGGCTACACCTTC	CASSLVTGYGYTF
TRBV4-3	NA	TRBD2	TRBJ2-2	TGCGCCAGCAGAAGACTAGCGGGAGACACCGGGGAGCTGTTTTTT	CASRRLAGDTGELFF
TRBV14	once	TRBD1	TRBJ1-2	TGTGCCAGCAGCCAAGATCTTGCCGGGACAGGGTTTGGCTACACCTTC	CASSQDLAGTGFGYTF
TRBV11-1	NA	NA	TRBJ1-2	TGTGCCAGCAGCTTAGGGGCAGGGGCTAACTATGGCTACACCTTC	CASSLGAGANYGYTF
TRBV4-2	NA	NA	TRBJ1-1	TGTGCCAGCAGCCAAGTTTCAGGGAAGGGGACTGAAGCTTTCTTT	CASSQVSGKGTEAFF
TRBV21-1	NA	NA	TRBJ2-7	TGTGCCAGCAGCACGACTCGTTCTAGGGAGCAGTACTTC	CASSTTRSREQYF
TRBV2	NA	TRBD2	TRBJ2-6	TGTGCCAGCAGTGTCTGGCTAGCGGGCATTTCTGGGGCCAACGTCCTGACTTTC	CASSVWLAGISGANVLTF
TRBV7-7	once	NA	TRBJ2-1	TGTGCTAGCAGCTCCGACAGTCTCGGTGAGCAGTTCTTC	CASSSDSLGEQFF
TRBV30	NA	NA	TRBJ1-6	TGTGCCTGGAGCCTACAGGGATTGTATTCACCCCTCCACTTT	CAWSLQGLYSPLHF
TRBV7-8	NA	TRBD1	TRBJ1-2	TGTGCCAGCAGCTTAGCATCAGGGGGCCTCTATGGCTACACCTTC	CASSLASGGLYGYTF
TRBV5-5	NA	TRBD2	TRBJ2-2	TGTGCCAGCAGCTCACAACAGGGACTAGCGGGATTTCTCCCCGGGGAGCTGTTTTTT	CASSSQQGLAGFLPGELFF
TRBV10-2	NA	NA	TRBJ2-5	TGCGCCAGCAGTGCTACAGGAGGAGAGACCCAGTACTTC	CASSATGGETQYF
TRBV27	few	NA	TRBJ2-7	TGTGCCAGCAGTCTAAAGACGGGGCATATCTCCTACGAGCAGTACTTC	CASSLKTGHISYEQYF
TRBV5-1	NA	NA	TRBJ1-1	TGCGCCAGCAGCTTGGCCGGCCCCTTGACCACTGAAGCTTTCTTT	CASSLAGPLTTEAFF
TRBV2	NA	TRBD1	TRBJ2-7	TGTGCCAGCAGGGACAGGGGGCGAGGTGAGCAGTACTTC	CASRDRGRGEQYF
TRBV7-7	NA	NA	TRBJ2-5	TGTGCTAGCAGTTCGGACAGACAAGAGACCCAGTACTTC	CASSSDRQETQYF
TRBV10-3	NA	TRBD1	TRBJ2-5	TGTGCCATCAGTGGACAGGGTGCCGAGACCCAGTACTTC	CAISGQGAETQYF
TRBV7-9	NA	NA	TRBJ1-4	TGTGCCAGCAGCTTATCTCAAGGGGTTGGAGAAAAACTGTTTTTT	CASSLSQGVGEKLFF
TRBV7-6	once	NA	TRBJ2-5	TGTGCCAGCAGCTATAGAGGGGGGGCACAAGAGACCCAGTACTTC	CASSYRGGAQETQYF
TRBV7-9	NA	NA	TRBJ1-5	TGTGCCAGCAGCTCGTCGGGGAATCAGCCCCAGCATTTT	CASSSSGNQPQHF
TRBV28	NA	NA	TRBJ1-1	TGTGCCAGCAGTTCCTTGGACACTGAAGCTTTCTTT	CASSSLDTEAFF
TRBV4-2	NA	NA	TRBJ2-7	TGTGCCAGCAGCCACAGGGGCTCCTACGAGCAGTACTTC	CASSHRGSYEQYF
TRBV9	NA	TRBD2	TRBJ2-5	TGTGCCAGCAGCGTTTTAGCGGGAGGGCCGGGGGAGACCCAGTACTTC	CASSVLAGGPGETQYF
TRBV11-2	NA	NA	TRBJ2-7	TGTGCCAGCAGCCAAGATCGGCGAGGTAGCTCCTACGAGCAGTACTTC	CASSQDRRGSSYEQYF
TRBV11-1	NA	TRBD1	TRBJ2-5	TGTGCCAGCAGCCCTGACAGGGTTGAGACCCAGTACTTC	CASSPDRVETQYF
TRBV28	NA	TRBD1	TRBJ1-4	TGTGCCAGCAACCTCGTCCGGGACAGGGCACAGAGGGCTAATGAAAAACTGTTTTTT	CASNLVRDRAQRANEKLFF
TRBV14	NA	NA	TRBJ2-7	TGTGCCAGCAGCCAAGCCTACGAGCAGTACTTC	CASSQAYEQYF
TRBV15	NA	NA	TRBJ2-1	TGTGCCACCAGCAGAGATTGGGATCCCGGGACATTTGGCGATGAGCAGTTCTTC	CATSRDWDPGTFGDEQFF
TRBV28	NA	NA	TRBJ1-1	TGTGCCAGCAGTACGGGAGGGGTGGTGAACACTGAAGCTTTCTTT	CASSTGGVVNTEAFF
TRBV14	NA	TRBD1	TRBJ2-3	TGTGCCAGCAGCCAAGAGGGACAGCCAACAGATACGCAGTATTTT	CASSQEGQPTDTQYF
TRBV7-9	NA	NA	TRBJ2-7	TGTGCCAGCCAGAGGGGGGAGGGCAGCTACGAGCAGTACTTC	CASQRGEGSYEQYF
TRBV7-9	NA	TRBD1	TRBJ1-1	TGTGCCAGCAGCTTAAAGGACAGGGGACCAACTGAAGCTTTCTTT	CASSLKDRGPTEAFF
TRBV29-1	NA	NA	TRBJ1-5	TGCAGCGTGGGGGGAGGGGAATCTCAGCCCCAGCATTTT	CSVGGGESQPQHF
TRBV9	once	TRBD2	TRBJ2-1	TGTGCCAGCAGCGCAGAGACTAGCGGCCTCTACAATGAGCAGTTCTTC	CASSAETSGLYNEQFF
TRBV5-4	NA	NA	TRBJ1-3	TGTGCCAGCAGCTTCAGGGCGAGCTCTGGAAACACCATATATTTT	CASSFRASSGNTIYF
TRBV5-6	NA	NA	TRBJ1-1	TGTGCCGGCAGCTTGGTAACGCGTAGTATGAACACTGAAGCTTTCTTT	CAGSLVTRSMNTEAFF
TRBV15	NA	NA	TRBJ1-5	TGTGCCACCAGCAGAGATAGGGGTGGTCAGCCCCAGCATTTT	CATSRDRGGQPQHF
TRBV5-5	NA	TRBD1	TRBJ2-1	TGTGCCAGCAGACCAACCGGGACAGGGAAATTTGAGCAGTTCTTC	CASRPTGTGKFEQFF
TRBV6-5	NA	NA	TRBJ2-7	TGTGCCAGCAGTTACGCCGGACGGACCGAGCAGTACTTC	CASSYAGRTEQYF
TRBV7-9	once	NA	TRBJ1-4	TGTGCCAGCAGCCTAGACCCGGGCGGGGAAAAACTGTTTTTT	CASSLDPGGEKLFF
TRBV9	NA	TRBD2	TRBJ2-2	TGTGCCAGCAGCGTAGAAGGTAGCGGGAGGACAAAAGCGAACACCGGGGAGCTGTTTTTT	CASSVEGSGRTKANTGELFF
TRBV30	once	NA	TRBJ1-2	TGTGCCGCAAGCCTAGGGACAAATAACTATGGCTACACCTTC	CAASLGTNNYGYTF
TRBV7-9	NA	TRBD2	TRBJ2-7	TGTGCCAGCAGCTTATCACTAGCGACTGGGTACGAGCAGTACTTC	CASSLSLATGYEQYF